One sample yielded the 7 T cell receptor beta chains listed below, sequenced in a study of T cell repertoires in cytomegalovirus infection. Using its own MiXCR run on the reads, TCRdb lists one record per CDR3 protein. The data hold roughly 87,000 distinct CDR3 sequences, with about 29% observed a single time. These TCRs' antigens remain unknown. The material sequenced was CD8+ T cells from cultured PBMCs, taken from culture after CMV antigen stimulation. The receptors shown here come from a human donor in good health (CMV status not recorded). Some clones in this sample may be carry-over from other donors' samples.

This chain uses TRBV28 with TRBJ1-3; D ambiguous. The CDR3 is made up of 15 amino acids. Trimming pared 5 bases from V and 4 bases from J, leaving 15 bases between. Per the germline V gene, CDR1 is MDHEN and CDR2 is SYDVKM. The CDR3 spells CASSLPLGEGNTIYF. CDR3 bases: TGTGCCAGCAGTCTACCCCTGGGAGAAGGAAACACCATATATTTT.

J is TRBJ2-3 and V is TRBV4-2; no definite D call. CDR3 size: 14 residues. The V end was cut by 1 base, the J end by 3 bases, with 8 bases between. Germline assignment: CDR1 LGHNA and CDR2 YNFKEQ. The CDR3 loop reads CASSQGPPTDTQYF. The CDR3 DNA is TGTGCCAGCAGCCAAGGACCCCCAACAGATACGCAGTATTTT.

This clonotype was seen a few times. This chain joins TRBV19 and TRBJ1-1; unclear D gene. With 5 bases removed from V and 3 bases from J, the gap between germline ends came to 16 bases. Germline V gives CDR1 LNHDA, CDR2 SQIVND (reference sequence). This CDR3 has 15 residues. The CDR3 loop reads CASSSLAIGYTEAFF. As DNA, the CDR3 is TGTGCCAGTAGTTCACTCGCCATTGGGTACACTGAAGCTTTCTTT.

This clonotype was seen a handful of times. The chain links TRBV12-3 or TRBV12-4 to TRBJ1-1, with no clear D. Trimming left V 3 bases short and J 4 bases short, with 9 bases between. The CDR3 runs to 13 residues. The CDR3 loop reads CASSFKGGTEAFF. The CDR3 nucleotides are TGTGCCAGCAGTTTTAAGGGTGGCACTGAAGCTTTCTTT.

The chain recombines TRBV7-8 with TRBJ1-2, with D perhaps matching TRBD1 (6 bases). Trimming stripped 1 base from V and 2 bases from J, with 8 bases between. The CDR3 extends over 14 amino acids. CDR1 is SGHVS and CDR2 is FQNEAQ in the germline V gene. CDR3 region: CASSLVQGNYGYTF. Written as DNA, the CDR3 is TGTGCCAGCAGCTTAGTCCAGGGGAACTATGGCTACACCTTC.

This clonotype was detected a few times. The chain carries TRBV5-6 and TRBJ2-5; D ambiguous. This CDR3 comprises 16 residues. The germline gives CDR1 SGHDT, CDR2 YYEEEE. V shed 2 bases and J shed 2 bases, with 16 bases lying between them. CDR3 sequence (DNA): TGTGCCAGCAGCTTTTTAACAGCCGTCGGACAAGAGACCCAGTACTTC. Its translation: CASSFLTAVGQETQYF.

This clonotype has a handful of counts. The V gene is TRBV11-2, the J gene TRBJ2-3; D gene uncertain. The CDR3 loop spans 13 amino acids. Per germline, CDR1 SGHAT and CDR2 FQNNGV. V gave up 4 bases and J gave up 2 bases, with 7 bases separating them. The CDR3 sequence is CASSSTATDTQYF. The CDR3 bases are TGTGCCAGCAGCTCCACGGCCACAGATACGCAGTATTTT.